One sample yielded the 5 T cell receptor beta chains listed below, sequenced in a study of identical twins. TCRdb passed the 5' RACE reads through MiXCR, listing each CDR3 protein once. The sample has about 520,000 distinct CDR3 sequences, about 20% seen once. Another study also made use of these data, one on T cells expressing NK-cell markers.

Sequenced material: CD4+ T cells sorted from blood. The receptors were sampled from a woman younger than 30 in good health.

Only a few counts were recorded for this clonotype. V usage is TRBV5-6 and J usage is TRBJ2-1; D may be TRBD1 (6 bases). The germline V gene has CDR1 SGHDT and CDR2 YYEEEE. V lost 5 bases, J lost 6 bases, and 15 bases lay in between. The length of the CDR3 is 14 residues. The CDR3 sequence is CASSNDRSPNEQFF. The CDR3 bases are TGTGCCAGCAGTAATGACAGGTCCCCCAATGAGCAGTTCTTC.

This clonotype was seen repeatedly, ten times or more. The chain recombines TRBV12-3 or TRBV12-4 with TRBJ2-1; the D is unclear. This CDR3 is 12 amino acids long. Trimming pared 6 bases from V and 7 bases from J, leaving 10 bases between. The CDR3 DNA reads TGTGCCAGCAGGTCACAGAGAAATGAGCAGTTCTTC. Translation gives CASRSQRNEQFF.

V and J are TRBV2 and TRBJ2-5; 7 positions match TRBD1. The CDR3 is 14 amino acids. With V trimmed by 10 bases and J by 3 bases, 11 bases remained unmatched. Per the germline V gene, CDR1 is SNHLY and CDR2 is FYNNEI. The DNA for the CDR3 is TGTGCCACCAATCCATGGGACAGTAAAGAGACCCAGTACTTC. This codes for CATNPWDSKETQYF. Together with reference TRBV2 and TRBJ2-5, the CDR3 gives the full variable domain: EPEVTQTPSHQVTQMGQEVILRCVPISNHLYFYWYRQILGQKVEFLVSFYNNEISEKSEIFDDQFSVERPDGSNFTLKIRSTKLEDSAMYFCATNPWDSKETQYFGPGTRLLVL.

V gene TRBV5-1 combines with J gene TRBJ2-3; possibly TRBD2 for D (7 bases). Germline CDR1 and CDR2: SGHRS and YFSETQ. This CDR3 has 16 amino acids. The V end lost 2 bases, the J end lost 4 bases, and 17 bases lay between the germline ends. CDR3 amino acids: CASSFVGGGPPDTQYF. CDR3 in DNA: TGCGCCAGCAGCTTTGTGGGGGGGGGCCCCCCAGATACGCAGTATTTT.

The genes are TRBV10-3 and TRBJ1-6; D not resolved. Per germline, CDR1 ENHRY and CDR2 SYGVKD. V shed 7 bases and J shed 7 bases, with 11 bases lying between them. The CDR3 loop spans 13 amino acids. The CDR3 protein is CAIKGGDNSPLHF. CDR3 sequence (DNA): TGTGCCATCAAAGGAGGAGACAATTCACCCCTCCACTTT.